In its sample, the clone carrying this T cell receptor beta chain was seen a few times. This entry belongs to a study of blood T cell repertoires in COVID-19. As for the study in general: Collection of acute and convalescent COVID-19 samples took place in the United States, Italy and Spain. T cells, B-cell-depleted T cells, or PBMCs supplied cDNA or gDNA.

This CDR3 region has 14 residues. V lost 7 bases and J lost 6, with 18 bases in between. The germline CDR1 and CDR2 sequences are MDHEN and SYDVKM. Authors' processing steps: By means of reference gene primer amplification, nucleated cell counts were estimated. The assay was immunoSEQ multiplex PCR, and TCRdb's table has in-frame clones only and misses some. V and J calls plus clone size are reproduced from that table; the DNA served to infer D and trimming. The sample records tens of thousands of clones, less than 95% being singletons. This chain joins TRBV28 and TRBJ1-1, with TRBD1 as a possible D gene (6 bases). Sequencing was done on a sample of peripheral blood. This clonotype was obtained from a human donor with active COVID-19. The donor label of this sample is uncertain. The CDR3 sequence is CASTPFRGYAEAFF. The CDR3, as DNA: TGTGCCAGCACCCCCTTTAGGGGGTATGCTGAAGCTTTCTTT.